The 28 T cell receptor beta chains given below trace back to one sample, sequenced in a study of PD-1 blockade in classical Hodgkin lymphoma. Data came from immunoSEQ multiplex PCR; TCRdb stores just in-frame clones and leaves some out. The repertoire has fewer than 13,000 clones, 80% to 85% of them found once; the top ten carry around 1.5%. The time point here: cycle 4 day 1 (C4D1), after five to seven weeks of nivolumab. Relapse after autologous stem cell transplantation occurred in every patient, and brentuximab vedotin exposure varied. Magnetic depletion of unwanted cells isolated CD4+ T cells from thawed PBMCs. Sequenced here: CD4+ T cells from blood, sampled before the fourth cycle of nivolumab. The source is a human donor with classical Hodgkin lymphoma.

This sequence joins TRBV7-9 and TRBJ2-7; 8 bases are a match to TRBD1. The CDR3 totals 15 residues. Per the germline V gene, CDR1 is SEHNR and CDR2 is FQNEAQ (reference sequence). Trimming at V came to 5 bases and at J to 0 bases, leaving 6 bases not matched to a gene. The CDR3 DNA reads TGTGCCAGCAGCGCACCGGGACAGGTCTCCTACGAGCAGTACTTC. Amino acids: CASSAPGQVSYEQYF.

The chain joins TRBV7-6 to TRBJ2-7; TRBD2 might be the D (5 bases). Trimming removed 3 bases from V and 7 bases from J, with 10 bases in between. CDR1 is SGHVS, CDR2 FNYEAQ, per germline. The CDR3 contains 12 residues. DNA of the CDR3: TGTGCCAGCAGCTTCGACTCGGGGGAGCAGTACTTC. As protein: CASSFDSGEQYF.

This chain links TRBV27 with TRBJ1-4; TRBD1 agrees at 10 bases. CDR3 length: 13 amino acids. The germline V gene encodes CDR1 MNHEY and CDR2 SMNVEV (reference sequence). The V and J ends lost 9 bases and 7 bases, in that order; junction bases with no gene match: 5. The CDR3 DNA sequence: TGTGCCAGTGGACAGGGGGATGGTGAAAAACTGTTTTTT. It specifies CASGQGDGEKLFF. The full variable domain, its missing parts supplied by reference TRBV27 and TRBJ1-4, is EAQVTQNPRYLITVTGKKLTVTCSQNMNHEYMSWYRQDPGLGLRQIYYSMNVEVTDKGDVPEGYKVSRKEKRNFPLILESPSPNQTSLYFCASGQGDGEKLFFGSGTQLSVL.

The chain carries TRBV7-6 and TRBJ2-3; D is possibly TRBD1 or TRBD2 (5 bases each). Trimming left V 5 bases short and J 6 bases short, with 15 bases between. Germline values: CDR1 SGHVS, CDR2 FNYEAQ. The CDR3 consists of 14 residues. CDR3 sequence: CASSAPRGLDTQYF. As DNA, the CDR3 is TGTGCCAGCAGCGCGCCGAGGGGTTTGGATACGCAGTATTTT.

The chain joins TRBV21-1 to TRBJ2-2; whether TRBD1, the table's D call, matches the DNA was not checked. TRBV21-1 is reported as a pseudogene. The CDR3 is 18 amino acids. Here the CDR3 reads CASRGPKRQGPNTGELFF. For the CDR3, the DNA is TGTGCCAGCAGGGGCCCTAAGAGACAGGGTCCCAATACCGGGGAGCTGTTTTTT.

The genes are TRBV11-2 and TRBJ2-1, with TRBD2 identical over 9 bases. The germline CDR1 and CDR2 sequences are SGHAT and FQNNGV. J lost 4 bases, V lost 1 base, and 5 bases had no gene match. The CDR3 runs to 16 residues. The CDR3 region is CASSLGPSGIYNEQFF. The CDR3 DNA reads TGTGCCAGCAGCTTAGGACCTAGCGGGATTTACAATGAGCAGTTCTTC. Full variable domain (remainder filled in from reference TRBV11-2 and TRBJ2-1): EAGVAQSPRYKIIEKRQSVAFWCNPISGHATLYWYQQILGQGPKLLIQFQNNGVVDDSQLPKDRFSAERLKGVDSTLKIQPAKLEDSAVYLCASSLGPSGIYNEQFFGPGTRLTVL.

The chain employs TRBV6-5 and TRBJ2-3, with a possible D match to TRBD1 (6 bases). Germline V gene sequence: CDR1 MNHEY, CDR2 SVGAGI. This CDR3 comprises 14 residues. V shed 6 bases and J shed 0 bases, with 10 bases lying between them. The CDR3 loop reads CASRSDRSTDTQYF. The CDR3 nucleotides read TGTGCCAGCAGGAGCGACAGGAGCACAGATACGCAGTATTTT.

Only a few counts were recorded for this clone. The chain couples TRBV30 to TRBJ1-2, with a tentative D call TRBD1 (5 bases). This CDR3 contains 12 residues. CDR1 and CDR2 (germline): GTSNPN, SVGIG (reference sequence). V was trimmed by 0 bases and J by 9 bases, leaving 11 bases between them. The DNA for the CDR3 is TGTGCCTGGAGTGTACCCGGGACCCGCTACACCTTC. Translating gives CAWSVPGTRYTF.

This clone occurred once. V is TRBV6-6 and J is TRBJ2-7, with a tentative D call TRBD2 (5 bases). The length of the CDR3 is 14 residues. The germline CDR1 and CDR2 sequences are MNHNY and SVGAGI (reference sequence). The V and J ends lost 5 bases and 7 bases respectively, with 18 bases between them. For the CDR3, the DNA is TGTGCCAGCAGTCACTGGAGCGGCTCGGGGGAGCAGTACTTC. Protein product: CASSHWSGSGEQYF.

In this sample, this clone turned up a few times. CDR3 DNA: TGTGCCAGCAGCAAAGTCCTTCCAGGGGACAGGGAGTCAATTCTCAACTACGAGCAGTACTTC. Translating gives CASSKVLPGDRESILNYEQYF. The chain combines TRBV21-1 with TRBJ2-7; the table assigns TRBD1, which was not confirmed against the DNA. TRBV21-1 is a documented pseudogene. This CDR3 has 21 residues.

The genes are TRBV7-2 and TRBJ2-3; 9 bases are shared with TRBD2. J gave up 4 bases and V 0 bases, and 2 bases lay outside the gene matches. The CDR3 is made up of 15 amino acids. The germline V gene has CDR1 SGHTA and CDR2 FQGNSA. In nucleotides, the CDR3 is TGTGCCAGCAGCTTAGCCGGGACTAGCTCAGATACGCAGTATTTT. Encoded protein: CASSLAGTSSDTQYF.

This rearrangement joins TRBV5-1 to TRBJ1-3; 10 nucleotides align to TRBD1. The V gene's germline CDR1 is SGHRS and CDR2 YFSETQ. The CDR3 extends over 16 amino acids. V was clipped by 5 bases and J by 0 bases; unmatched bases: 5. The CDR3 here is CASSMGQGISGNTIYF. In nucleotides, the CDR3 is TGCGCCAGCAGTATGGGACAGGGGATCTCTGGAAACACCATATATTTT. Full variable domain (remainder filled in from reference TRBV5-1 and TRBJ1-3): KAGVTQTPRYLIKTRGQQVTLSCSPISGHRSVSWYQQTPGQGLQFLFEYFSETQRNKGNFPGRFSGRQFSNSRSEMNVSTLELGDSALYLCASSMGQGISGNTIYFGEGSWLTVV.

This chain links TRBV5-4 with TRBJ2-3; 13 bases align to TRBD2. Germline CDR1 SGHNT, CDR2 YYREEE (reference sequence). V was pared by 0 bases and J by 0 bases, with 4 bases of the junction left unmatched. This CDR3 has 18 amino acids. CDR3 sequence reads: CASSLAGTSGISTDTQYF. In nucleotides, the CDR3 is TGTGCCAGCAGCTTGGCAGGGACTAGCGGGATAAGCACAGATACGCAGTATTTT. Full variable domain (missing parts from reference TRBV5-4 and TRBJ2-3): ETGVTQSPTHLIKTRGQQVTLRCSSQSGHNTVSWYQQALGQGPQFIFQYYREEENGRGNFPPRFSGLQFPNYSSELNVNALELDDSALYLCASSLAGTSGISTDTQYFGPGTRLTVL.

This clone has only one observation. CDR3 residues: CASSYPGLERGEQYF. CDR3 in DNA: TGTGCCAGCAGTTACCCGGGACTGGAAAGGGGCGAGCAGTACTTC. The V and J genes are TRBV6-5 and TRBJ2-7, with a weak D call TRBD2 (6 bases). The CDR3 sequence is 15 residues long. Trimming cost V 2 bases and J 6 bases, with 17 bases left between them. CDR1 and CDR2 from the germline V gene are MNHEY and SVGAGI.

The genes are TRBV18 and TRBJ1-1; TRBD1 matches at 8 bases. The V gene end was trimmed by 2 bases and the J gene end by 5 bases; junction bases not matched to a gene: 10. This CDR3 contains 16 residues. Germline CDR1 KGHSH, CDR2 LQKENI. The chain's CDR3 is CASSPSLQGGGTEAFF. The CDR3 DNA reads TGTGCCAGCTCACCATCATTACAGGGGGGGGGAACTGAAGCTTTCTTT. The variable domain in full, with the rest retrieved from reference TRBV18 and TRBJ1-1, is NAGVMQNPRHLVRRRGQEARLRCSPMKGHSHVYWYRQLPEEGLKFMVYLQKENIIDESGMPKERFSAEFPKEGPSILRIQQVVRGDSAAYFCASSPSLQGGGTEAFFGQGTRLTVV.

The chain joins TRBV27 to TRBJ1-2, with 7 bases identical to TRBD1. Trimming at V came to 6 bases and at J to 4 bases, leaving 20 bases not matched to a gene. Germline CDR1 and CDR2: MNHEY and SMNVEV (reference sequence). The CDR3 consists of 18 residues. CDR3 in DNA: TGTGCCAGCAGCGGGACAGCGGGAGAGCGTGGGTCTGCCTATGGCTACACCTTC. The encoded protein is CASSGTAGERGSAYGYTF.

The chain joins TRBV18 to TRBJ2-1; a possible D gene is TRBD2 (6 bases). With 6 bases removed from V and 8 bases from J, the gap between germline ends came to 14 bases. Germline CDR1 reads KGHSH; CDR2 reads LQKENI. The CDR3 sequence is 13 residues long. CDR3 residues: CASSGGSGDEQFF. The CDR3 nucleotides are TGTGCCAGCTCCGGCGGGTCGGGAGATGAGCAGTTCTTC.

The chain is built from TRBV7-2 and TRBJ1-1, with 7 bases fitting TRBD1. The J segment lost 1 base and the V segment lost 0 bases, leaving 2 bases of the junction unmatched. Germline V gives CDR1 SGHTA, CDR2 FQGNSA. The CDR3 runs to 15 residues. The CDR3 loop is CASSLAGGQNTEAFF. CDR3 bases: TGTGCCAGCAGCTTAGCAGGGGGCCAGAACACTGAAGCTTTCTTT. Using reference TRBV7-2 and TRBJ1-1 for the parts outside the CDR3, the full variable domain is GAGVSQSPSNKVTEKGKDVELRCDPISGHTALYWYRQSLGQGLEFLIYFQGNSAPDKSGLPSDRFSAERTGGSVSTLTIQRTQQEDSAVYLCASSLAGGQNTEAFFGQGTRLTVV.

The table lists this clone with a count of one. V and J are TRBV5-1 and TRBJ1-1; 7 nucleotides match TRBD1. The junction had 11 bases not matched to a gene; V was cut back by 2 bases and J by 4 bases. Germline CDR1 is SGHRS and CDR2 is YFSETQ. The CDR3 is 16 amino acids. CDR3 amino acids: CASSFGQEEFGTEAFF. The DNA of the CDR3 is TGCGCCAGCAGCTTCGGACAGGAGGAGTTCGGCACTGAAGCTTTCTTT.

This chain uses TRBV11-3 with TRBJ2-5; possibly TRBD1 for D (5 bases). The CDR3 sequence is 13 residues long. V was pared by 2 bases and J by 1 base, with 5 bases between. Germline loops: CDR1 SGHNT, CDR2 YENEEA. The CDR3 DNA follows: TGTGCCAGCAGCTTACAGGGCCAAGAGACCCAGTACTTC. Protein product: CASSLQGQETQYF.

This chain joins TRBV25-1 and TRBJ2-1; the D is unclear. The V gene lost 6 bases and the J gene lost 4 bases, with 4 bases spanning the gap. There are 11 residues in the CDR3. Germline V gives CDR1 MGHDK, CDR2 SYGVNS. The CDR3 region is CASRMYNEQFF. As DNA, the CDR3 is TGTGCCAGCAGAATGTACAATGAGCAGTTCTTC.

CDR3: CASSSNRGWSEKLFF. CDR3 nucleotide sequence: TGTGCCAGCAGCTCAAACAGGGGTTGGAGTGAAAAACTGTTTTTT. This rearrangement joins TRBV7-8 to TRBJ1-4; 7 nucleotides match TRBD1. The germline gives CDR1 SGHVS, CDR2 FQNEAQ. After removal of 4 bases from V and 7 bases from J, the junction contained 9 bases not matched to a gene. The CDR3 runs 15 residues.

V gene TRBV2 combines with J gene TRBJ2-2; tentatively, D is TRBD1 or TRBD2 (5 bases each). CDR3 length: 15 amino acids. The germline V gene encodes CDR1 SNHLY and CDR2 FYNNEI. V was shortened by 0 bases and J by 5 bases, with 10 bases between the two germline ends. The CDR3: CASSEASRGTGELFF. In DNA, the CDR3 is TGTGCCAGCAGTGAAGCCTCGAGGGGAACCGGGGAGCTGTTTTTT.

The count of this clone is one. The chain employs TRBV4-3 and TRBJ2-3, with no clear D. CDR3 size: 16 residues. Germline V gene sequence: CDR1 LGHNA, CDR2 YSLEER. V was clipped by 0 bases and J by 5 bases, with 15 bases between them. In DNA form, the CDR3 reads TGCGCCAGCAGCCAAGATTATCTCCGGGTTGGAGATACGCAGTATTTT. Protein: CASSQDYLRVGDTQYF.

The sample holds one count of this clone. The V call is TRBV7-9, the J call TRBJ2-3; either TRBD1 or TRBD2 may supply D (5 bases each). Trimming left V 1 base short and J 2 bases short, with 10 bases between. Germline V gene sequence: CDR1 SEHNR, CDR2 FQNEAQ (reference sequence). This CDR3 is 15 amino acids long. The CDR3 bases are TGTGCCAGCAGCTTAGAGGGGAGATACACAGATACGCAGTATTTT. Amino acid sequence: CASSLEGRYTDTQYF.

The V and J genes are TRBV4-1 and TRBJ2-7, with D possibly TRBD1 on 6 matching bases. The CDR3 spans 15 residues. CDR1 and CDR2 (germline): MGHRA, YSYEKL. V was cut by 0 bases and J by 6 bases, with 15 bases left in between. The CDR3 loop is CASSQEAYRDLEQYF. The CDR3 DNA is TGCGCCAGCAGCCAAGAAGCTTACAGGGATCTCGAGCAGTACTTC.

The chain recombines TRBV7-2 with TRBJ1-2, with D unresolved. CDR3 length: 13 residues. Germline V lookup: CDR1 SGHTA, CDR2 FQGNSA. Trimming cost V 2 bases and J 0 bases, with 4 bases left between them. CDR3 amino acids: CASSLQPNYGYTF. The CDR3 region has the DNA TGTGCCAGCAGCTTACAGCCTAACTATGGCTACACCTTC.

The rearrangement links TRBV10-3 to TRBJ2-3; D not certain. Germline V gene sequence: CDR1 ENHRY, CDR2 SYGVKD. This CDR3 comprises 12 residues. The ends were cut back, 0 bases at V and 4 bases at J, with 2 bases in the middle. The CDR3 bases are TGTGCCATCAGTGAGTCGGCAGATACGCAGTATTTT. Amino acid sequence: CAISESADTQYF.